This T cell receptor (beta chain) appears in the sequencing data of a study of T-cell memory formation after mild COVID-19 (dated by TCRdb to the early 2020s). A note on the overall study: Most TCR sequence clusters were specific to one of the two donors. Two young, previously healthy adult volunteers, one female and one male, were included in the cohort. In a couple of donors, T-cell clones that expanded and contracted after mild COVID-19 were followed by sequencing TCRalpha and TCRbeta repertoires longitudinally. What the study reported, not specific to this receptor: Clones contracting from day 15 to 85 had balanced CD4/CD8 phenotypes, while a second wave expanding from day 15 to 37 was biased towards CD4+. Contracting CD4+ clones appeared mostly in the CM and EM memory subsets, whereas CD8+ clones were enriched in EMRA. The study included only a couple of mild cases, and larger cohorts that include severe cases with pre-infection samples were judged to be necessary. Some responding clones were found in pre-infection memory, which suggests that pre-existing cross-reactive memory T cells took part in the SARS-CoV-2 response. The second-wave clones that peaked on day 37 were not confirmed to be SARS-CoV-2 specific.

Ficoll-Paque density gradient centrifugation was used to isolate PBMCs. This sample was sequenced with an Illumina NovaSeq 6000. TCRalpha and TCRbeta cDNA libraries were constructed by 5'RACE with constant-segment primers, with sample barcodes and unique molecular identifiers being introduced. Trizol reagent was used to extract RNA from every sample. The libraries were amplified in two PCR steps, and the second step added a second sample barcode and Illumina TruSeq adapters. Libraries were sequenced on an Illumina NovaSeq with 2 x 150 bp paired-end reads. Under the source paper's analysis protocol: The reads were demultiplexed and collapsed into UMI-guided consensus sequences using migec v1.2.7. Using mixcr v2.1.11, UMI consensuses were aligned to TRA and TRB V and J templates and then assembled into clonotypes. Expanded or contracted clonotypes were those called significant by both edgeR and NoisET, with noise models trained on biological replicates. For edgeR calls, the cutoffs were a false discovery rate-adjusted p below 0.01 and a log2 fold-change threshold of 1. PCA with hierarchical clustering of max-normalized trajectories of the 1000 most abundant clonotypes was used as exploratory dynamics analysis. Separately sequenced CD4+ and CD8+ repertoires were used to assign a CD4 or CD8 phenotype to each responding clone. TCRdb's own reprocessing of the public reads used fastp at Q25 and MiXCR and kept productive beta chains. When rows share a CDR3 protein, they turn into one entry using the most common DNA and genes. TCRdb, not the original authors, processed these V and J calls. This sample holds about 620,000 distinct CDR3 sequences; more than 15% were observed only once. More than 10% of the sample belongs to the ten largest clones.

Looking up the germline V gene (reference sequence) yields CDR1 SGHNT and CDR2 YYREEE. V lost 3 bases and J lost 4 bases, and the count of bases not matched to a germline gene is 12. The cysteine opens and the phenylalanine closes a CDR3 of 18 amino acids. Of the read, only the CDR3 DNA is kept; its 54 bases are in frame from base 1. In the case of this clonotype: There is no known antigen for this receptor. Per-nucleotide qualities are absent, and no much larger clonotype sits a single base away.

Material for sequencing was PBMCs or a T cell subset sorted from them (not recorded which). This sequence originates from an adult woman who had mild COVID-19 (a few samples of this study predate the infection). The sample titles of this study are shuffled in the database, so cell type and time point are left out; the donor was told from shared clones. Recombination joined TRBV5-4 with TRBJ2-2, with TRBD1 matching 10 junction bases. The DNA is as follows: TGTGCCAGCAGCTCGCTCCCGGGACAGGGGTTTGGCACCGGGGAGCTGTTTTTT. This gives the protein CASSSLPGQGFGTGELFF.